This TCR beta chain originates from a study of cytomegalovirus exposure and HLA in healthy donors. Germline CDR1 SGHRS, CDR2 YFSETQ. The CDR3 has 14 amino acids. Trimming removed 1 base from V and 8 bases from J; junction bases left unmatched: 5. Broader study findings: Reports showed the classifier diagnosing cytomegalovirus status with high specificity and sensitivity. The study recorded 150 to 200 TCR beta chains that were cytomegalovirus-associated.

The repertoire was sequenced with immunoSEQ multiplex PCR; TCRdb's copy has only in-frame clones and lacks some. The table records under 150,000 clones, about 86% of them present only once. Points on this clone: Antigen unknown.

Among the 120 or so subjects of the validation cohort, separate from the roughly 670-subject first cohort, were the donors. The TCR sequence derives from a woman between 18 and 29 years old in good health and CMV-seropositive. The gene calls are TRBV5-1 and TRBJ1-1; TRBD1 agrees at 10 bases. The sample comprised PBMCs. The CDR3 DNA reads TGCGCCAGCAGCTTGCCCGGGACAGGGGTCGAAGCTTTCTTT. Translating gives CASSLPGTGVEAFF. The full variable domain, rest sourced from reference TRBV5-1 and TRBJ1-1, is KAGVTQTPRYLIKTRGQQVTLSCSPISGHRSVSWYQQTPGQGLQFLFEYFSETQRNKGNFPGRFSGRQFSNSRSEMNVSTLELGDSALYLCASSLPGTGVEAFFGQGTRLTVV.